A selection of T cell receptor beta chains follows, all from one sample in a study of blood T cell repertoires in COVID-19. TCRdb's table, derived via immunoSEQ multiplex PCR, lists solely in-frame clones and lacks some. Altogether about 200,000 clones are present, 92% being singletons, with the ten largest covering 0.7% to 0.85%. Sequencing input: peripheral blood. The receptors stem from a man in his sixties with COVID-19, enrolled during active disease. CDR3s include the opening cysteine and the closing phenylalanine or tryptophan. Fields, in order: clone size, J gene, D gene, V gene, CDR3 protein, CDR3 DNA. D genes are given only for firm matches. Some rows have no size entry. The others give once, few or many, or a class for an expanded clone.

clone size: NA; J gene: TRBJ2-7; D gene: TRBD1; V gene: TRBV9; CDR3 protein: CASSVDLGTGDREQYF; CDR3 DNA: TGTGCCAGCAGCGTAGATTTAGGGACAGGGGATCGCGAGCAGTACTTC
clone size: NA; J gene: TRBJ1-2; D gene: TRBD1; V gene: TRBV25-1; CDR3 protein: CASSEPGTGYGYTF; CDR3 DNA: TGTGCCAGCAGTGAACCCGGGACAGGTTATGGCTACACCTTC
clone size: NA; J gene: TRBJ2-1; D gene: TRBD2; V gene: TRBV5-3; CDR3 protein: CARSWTSGRGDEQFF; CDR3 DNA: TGTGCCAGAAGCTGGACTAGCGGGAGAGGGGATGAGCAGTTCTTC
clone size: NA; J gene: TRBJ1-1; D gene: TRBD1; V gene: TRBV2; CDR3 protein: CARKTGGTEAFF; CDR3 DNA: TGTGCCAGAAAAACAGGGGGCACTGAAGCTTTCTTT
clone size: NA; J gene: TRBJ1-6; D gene: TRBD1; V gene: TRBV4-1; CDR3 protein: CASSQLSGTDYNSPLHF; CDR3 DNA: TGCGCCAGCAGCCAACTTTCCGGGACAGATTATAATTCACCCCTCCACTTT
clone size: NA; J gene: TRBJ1-6; D gene: TRBD1; V gene: TRBV5-1; CDR3 protein: CASSLTTGQGNSPLHF; CDR3 DNA: TGCGCCAGCAGCCTCACAACGGGACAGGGGAATTCACCCCTCCACTTT
clone size: NA; J gene: TRBJ2-3; D gene: TRBD2; V gene: TRBV7-3; CDR3 protein: CASSRLAGGPDTQYF; CDR3 DNA: TGTGCCAGCAGCCGTTTAGCGGGGGGGCCAGATACGCAGTATTTT
clone size: NA; J gene: TRBJ2-7; D gene: TRBD1; V gene: TRBV6-6; CDR3 protein: CASRPPGQGYEQYF; CDR3 DNA: TGTGCCAGCAGGCCACCGGGACAGGGCTACGAGCAGTACTTC
clone size: NA; J gene: TRBJ2-7; D gene: TRBD2; V gene: TRBV6-5; CDR3 protein: CASSKPGTSAEQYF; CDR3 DNA: TGTGCCAGCAGTAAACCCGGGACTAGCGCCGAGCAGTACTTC
clone size: NA; J gene: TRBJ1-2; D gene: NA; V gene: TRBV7-7; CDR3 protein: CASTGRQRNYGYTF; CDR3 DNA: TGTGCTAGCACCGGAAGACAGCGTAACTATGGCTACACCTTC
clone size: NA; J gene: TRBJ2-2; D gene: TRBD1; V gene: TRBV4-1; CDR3 protein: CASSQQQGANTGELFF; CDR3 DNA: TGCGCCAGCAGCCAACAACAGGGGGCTAACACCGGGGAGCTGTTTTTT
clone size: NA; J gene: TRBJ2-1; D gene: TRBD2; V gene: TRBV7-2; CDR3 protein: CASSLAFPTSGGGLYEQFF; CDR3 DNA: TGTGCCAGCAGCTTAGCGTTTCCGACTAGCGGGGGGGGGCTATATGAGCAGTTCTTC
clone size: once; J gene: TRBJ1-2; D gene: TRBD1; V gene: TRBV19; CDR3 protein: CASRRQGNGYTF; CDR3 DNA: TGTGCCAGTAGAAGACAGGGCAATGGCTACACCTTC
clone size: NA; J gene: TRBJ2-2; D gene: TRBD1; V gene: TRBV5-5; CDR3 protein: CASSLEGGRTGELFF; CDR3 DNA: TGTGCCAGCAGCTTGGAAGGGGGCAGAACCGGGGAGCTGTTTTTT
clone size: NA; J gene: TRBJ1-2; D gene: TRBD1; V gene: TRBV10-3; CDR3 protein: CAISDPGQGAHLFYGYTF; CDR3 DNA: TGTGCCATCAGTGATCCGGGACAGGGTGCGCATTTATTCTATGGCTACACCTTC
clone size: NA; J gene: TRBJ1-1; D gene: NA; V gene: TRBV7-9; CDR3 protein: CASSLEPTMNTEAFF; CDR3 DNA: TGTGCCAGCAGCTTAGAACCAACTATGAACACTGAAGCTTTCTTT
clone size: NA; J gene: TRBJ2-3; D gene: TRBD2; V gene: TRBV14; CDR3 protein: CASSQTRLAGTLNTQYF; CDR3 DNA: TGTGCCAGCAGCCAAACCCGACTAGCGGGGACTTTAAATACGCAGTATTTT
clone size: few; J gene: TRBJ2-1; D gene: NA; V gene: TRBV28; CDR3 protein: CASSLRGSSYNEQFF; CDR3 DNA: TGTGCCAGCAGTTTACGGGGGAGCTCCTACAATGAGCAGTTCTTC
clone size: once; J gene: TRBJ1-1; D gene: TRBD1; V gene: TRBV18; CDR3 protein: CASSPRRPGTGSPRRRGDTEAFF; CDR3 DNA: TGTGCCAGCTCACCAAGGAGGCCCGGGACAGGGTCCCCCCGACGGCGTGGGGACACTGAAGCTTTCTTT
clone size: NA; J gene: TRBJ2-7; D gene: TRBD1; V gene: TRBV4-1; CDR3 protein: CASTSTGTGSYEQYF; CDR3 DNA: TGCGCCAGCACGTCAACCGGGACAGGATCCTACGAGCAGTACTTC
clone size: NA; J gene: TRBJ2-1; D gene: TRBD2; V gene: TRBV4-1; CDR3 protein: CASSQVGTSGFGEQFF; CDR3 DNA: TGCGCCAGCAGCCAAGTCGGGACTAGCGGATTCGGTGAGCAGTTCTTC
clone size: NA; J gene: TRBJ1-2; D gene: NA; V gene: TRBV18; CDR3 protein: CASSPRPGHPYGYTF; CDR3 DNA: TGTGCCAGCTCACCACGTCCGGGTCATCCATATGGCTACACCTTC
clone size: NA; J gene: TRBJ2-1; D gene: TRBD2; V gene: TRBV28; CDR3 protein: CASTPRREINEQFF; CDR3 DNA: TGTGCCAGCACCCCCAGGCGGGAGATCAATGAGCAGTTCTTC
clone size: NA; J gene: TRBJ1-6; D gene: NA; V gene: TRBV6-5; CDR3 protein: CASSPGLLVNSPLHF; CDR3 DNA: TGTGCCAGCAGTCCGGGACTCCTGGTGAATTCACCCCTCCACTTT
clone size: NA; J gene: TRBJ2-5; D gene: TRBD2; V gene: TRBV4-1; CDR3 protein: CASSHWASGGTGETQYF; CDR3 DNA: TGCGCCAGCAGCCATTGGGCTAGCGGGGGAACCGGCGAGACCCAGTACTTC
clone size: NA; J gene: TRBJ2-7; D gene: TRBD2; V gene: TRBV11-1; CDR3 protein: CASSYIPGLALDEQYF; CDR3 DNA: TGTGCCAGCAGCTACATCCCAGGACTAGCCCTCGACGAGCAGTACTTC
clone size: once; J gene: TRBJ1-1; D gene: NA; V gene: TRBV6-1; CDR3 protein: CASSEDAGFRAFF; CDR3 DNA: TGTGCCAGCAGTGAAGACGCAGGGTTTAGAGCTTTCTTT